The 22 T cell receptor beta chains presented below share a single source sample, sequenced in a study of blood T cell repertoires in COVID-19. The assay was immunoSEQ multiplex PCR, and TCRdb's table has in-frame clones only and misses some. The table lists roughly 220,000 clones, about 84% of them singletons. Source material: PBMCs or T cells enriched from blood (not recorded which). The receptor set was obtained from a man aged 25 to 40 with acute COVID-19.

This clone was picked up a small number of times. The chain links TRBV6-5 to TRBJ2-7; 14 positions match TRBD2. The germline V gene encodes CDR1 MNHEY and CDR2 SVGAGI. CDR3 length equals 14 residues. The trim removed 5 bases at V and 4 bases at J, leaving 1 base unmatched. The CDR3 spells CASSRTSGGYEQYF. In DNA form, the CDR3 reads TGTGCCAGCAGTCGGACTAGCGGGGGGTACGAGCAGTACTTC.

As to this clone: This specimen includes other DNA sequences encoding the same CDR3. The gene calls are TRBV2 and TRBJ1-1; D not certain. The CDR3 totals 13 residues. Per the germline V gene, CDR1 is SNHLY and CDR2 is FYNNEI. V lost 5 bases, J lost 1 base, and 8 bases lay in between. CDR3 sequence: CASSTTGNTEAFF. CDR3 DNA: TGTGCCAGCAGTACAACGGGGAACACTGAAGCTTTCTTT.

The chain links TRBV3-1 (or the pseudogene TRBV3-2) to TRBJ2-7, with D unresolved. Per the germline V gene, CDR1 is LGHDT and CDR2 is YNNKEL (reference sequence). Deletions cut 1 base from V and 6 bases from J, with 16 bases between. CDR3 length: 15 amino acids. CDR3 loop: CASSQAVQVRFEQYF. CDR3 DNA: TGTGCCAGCAGCCAAGCGGTGCAGGTCCGGTTCGAGCAGTACTTC.

The CDR3 sequence is CASSLLRGEEKLFF. CDR3 coding DNA: TGCGCCAGCAGCTTGCTCAGGGGGGAGGAAAAACTGTTTTTT. The V and J genes are TRBV5-1 and TRBJ1-4, with TRBD1 matching over 7 bases. CDR3 length: 14 amino acids. Germline lookup yields CDR1 SGHRS and CDR2 YFSETQ. V lost 1 base, J lost 8 bases, and 5 bases stayed unmatched.

For the CDR3, the DNA is TGTGCCAGTAGTCCTTCCGCACGGCAGCCCCAGCATTTT. Its protein is CASSPSARQPQHF. The chain has TRBV19 and TRBJ1-5; no reliable D call. V was trimmed by 5 bases and J by 7 bases, leaving 12 bases between them. The V gene's germline CDR1 is LNHDA and CDR2 SQIVND (reference sequence). The CDR3 runs to 13 residues.

V usage is TRBV11-2 and J usage is TRBJ2-7; 11 nucleotides line up with TRBD1. The junction had 5 bases not matched to a gene; V was cut back by 1 base and J by 6 bases. Germline assignment: CDR1 SGHAT and CDR2 FQNNGV. This CDR3 is built from 15 residues. CDR3 sequence: CASSLVGTGGSEQYF. The CDR3 nucleotides are TGTGCCAGCAGCTTAGTTGGGACAGGGGGATCCGAGCAGTACTTC.

J is TRBJ1-2 and V is TRBV5-6, with D unresolved. CDR1 is SGHDT and CDR2 is YYEEEE in the germline V gene. V lost 4 bases, J lost 4 bases, and 11 bases lay in between. The CDR3 loop spans 13 amino acids. CDR3: CASSGSYSYGYTF. In DNA, the CDR3 is TGTGCCAGCAGCGGGAGTTATTCCTATGGCTACACCTTC.

The V gene is TRBV4-1, the J gene TRBJ2-7, with TRBD2 identical over 8 bases. V was clipped by 4 bases and J by 3 bases; unmatched bases: 2. The CDR3 totals 13 residues. CDR1 is MGHRA, CDR2 YSYEKL, per germline. The DNA of the CDR3 is TGCGCCAGCAGCCCCGGGGGGGGCTACGAGCAGTACTTC. This sequence encodes CASSPGGGYEQYF.

This clone was detected once. The CDR3 DNA follows: TGTGCCAGCAGCGTGGGACTAGCGGGGGCCTTCTCCTACAATGAGCAGTTCTTC. It codes for CASSVGLAGAFSYNEQFF. This chain joins TRBV7-9 and TRBJ2-1, with TRBD2 matching over 14 bases. This CDR3 is 18 amino acids long. CDR1 SEHNR and CDR2 FQNEAQ come from the germline V gene (reference sequence). V gave up 5 bases and J gave up 0 bases; unmatched junction bases: 6.

V and J are TRBV10-1 and TRBJ2-1; tentatively, D is TRBD2 (5 bases). Germline V CDR1 and CDR2: WNHNN, SYGVQD (reference sequence). Trimming removed 11 bases from V and 4 bases from J, with 15 bases in between. This CDR3 region has 13 residues. This CDR3 reads CARPSPIYNEQFF. Written as DNA, the CDR3 is TGCGCCCGGCCTAGCCCCATTTACAATGAGCAGTTCTTC.

This clone was observed a few times. V is TRBV7-6 and J is TRBJ2-3; TRBD1 might be the D (7 bases). Germline CDR1 reads SGHVS; CDR2 reads FNYEAQ. CDR3 length: 13 residues. The V and J ends lost 8 bases and 4 bases respectively, with 13 bases between them. The CDR3: CASGGRGADTQYF. As DNA, the CDR3 is TGTGCCAGCGGGGGCAGGGGGGCAGATACGCAGTATTTT. The full variable domain, completed using reference TRBV7-6 and TRBJ2-3, is GAGVSQSPRYKVTKRGQDVALRCDPISGHVSLYWYRQALGQGPEFLTYFNYEAQQDKSGLPNDRFSAERPEGSISTLTIQRTEQRDSAMYRCASGGRGADTQYFGPGTRLTVL.

The chain employs TRBV9 and TRBJ2-1, with 8 bases aligning to TRBD1. V lost 4 bases, J lost 9 bases, and 9 bases stayed unmatched. This CDR3 region has 14 residues. The V gene's germline CDR1 is SGDLS and CDR2 YYNGEE. The CDR3 reads CASSFRTGLGEQFF. The CDR3 nucleotides are TGTGCCAGCAGCTTCCGGACAGGGTTGGGTGAGCAGTTCTTC.

The V call is TRBV7-6, the J call TRBJ1-1; 9 bases line up with TRBD1. J lost 5 bases, V lost 4 bases, and 14 bases had no gene match. From germline, CDR1 is SGHVS and CDR2 FNYEAQ. The CDR3 loop spans 17 amino acids. CDR3 sequence reads: CASSSTALDRGGTEAFF. CDR3 DNA: TGTGCCAGCAGCTCAACTGCCTTGGACAGGGGAGGTACTGAAGCTTTCTTT.

The chain recombines TRBV7-3 with TRBJ2-5; weak D call: TRBD1 (5 bases). Trimming left V 5 bases short and J 1 base short, with 8 bases between. The CDR3 extends over 13 amino acids. The germline V gene has CDR1 SGHTA and CDR2 FQGTGA. In nucleotides, the CDR3 is TGTGCCAGCAGCCAAAGGGGCCAAGAGACCCAGTACTTC. Translated, it gives CASSQRGQETQYF. The full variable domain, its missing parts supplied by reference TRBV7-3 and TRBJ2-5, is GAGVSQTPSNKVTEKGKYVELRCDPISGHTALYWYRQSLGQGPEFLIYFQGTGAADDSGLPNDRFFAVRPEGSVSTLKIQRTERGDSAVYLCASSQRGQETQYFGPGTRLLVL.

This chain joins TRBV27 and TRBJ2-7; the D is unclear. The CDR3 has 13 amino acids. CDR1 and CDR2 from the germline V gene are MNHEY and SMNVEV (reference sequence). V gave up 2 bases and J gave up 2 bases, with 7 bases separating them. The CDR3 sequence is CASSLNSAYEQYF. As DNA, the CDR3 is TGTGCCAGCAGTTTAAACTCCGCCTACGAGCAGTACTTC.

The J gene is TRBJ1-1, the V gene TRBV19, with 9 bases matching TRBD1. V was pared by 4 bases and J by 1 base, with 7 bases of the junction left unmatched. The CDR3 loop spans 16 amino acids. CDR1 and CDR2 from the germline V gene are LNHDA and SQIVND (reference sequence). This CDR3 reads CASSRTGVYGNTEAFF. The CDR3 coding sequence is TGTGCCAGTAGTAGGACAGGGGTTTATGGGAACACTGAAGCTTTCTTT.

This clone was observed a few times. The chain combines TRBV6-2 or TRBV6-3 with TRBJ2-7; no definite D call. The CDR3 is made up of 10 amino acids. V shed 5 bases and J shed 4 bases, with 3 bases lying between them. Germline loops: CDR1 MNHEY, CDR2 SVGEGT. CDR3 loop: CASSRYEQYF. The CDR3, as DNA: TGTGCCAGCAGTCGGTACGAGCAGTACTTC.

The chain has TRBV28 and TRBJ1-5; possible D gene TRBD1, 5 bases. The germline gives CDR1 MDHEN, CDR2 SYDVKM. This CDR3 spans 13 amino acids. Trimming cost V 7 bases and J 0 bases, with 7 bases left between them. This CDR3 is CASIRGSNQPQHF. DNA of the CDR3: TGTGCCAGCATAAGGGGTAGCAATCAGCCCCAGCATTTT.

The V call is TRBV5-5, the J call TRBJ2-2; 9 bases map to TRBD2. Trimming removed 0 bases from V and 3 bases from J; junction bases left unmatched: 3. The V gene's germline CDR1 is SGHKS and CDR2 YYEKEE (reference sequence). The CDR3 covers 16 residues. CDR3 loop: CASSLAPSGDTGELFF. Written as DNA, the CDR3 is TGTGCCAGCAGCTTGGCCCCTAGCGGGGACACCGGGGAGCTGTTTTTT.

The rearrangement links TRBV10-2 to TRBJ1-3; 7 bases line up with TRBD1. The CDR3 has 15 amino acids. V gave up 7 bases and J gave up 4 bases; unmatched junction bases: 10. From germline, CDR1 is WSHSY and CDR2 SAAADI. CDR3 DNA sequence: TGCGCCAGCAAGGGGACAGCCTTTCGGGGAAACACCATATATTTT. This encodes CASKGTAFRGNTIYF.

This clone was detected only once. The CDR3 sequence is CASSVAGTGGLSEQYF. The DNA for the CDR3 is TGTGCCAGCAGCGTAGCGGGGACAGGGGGTCTCTCCGAGCAGTACTTC. The chain joins TRBV9 to TRBJ2-7; the match to TRBD1 covers 11 bases. CDR3 length equals 16 residues. The J segment lost 6 bases and the V segment lost 0 bases, leaving 8 bases of the junction unmatched. In germline, CDR1 is SGDLS, CDR2 YYNGEE.

The genes are TRBV10-3 and TRBJ2-7, with TRBD2 matching over 7 bases. Germline V lookup: CDR1 ENHRY, CDR2 SYGVKD. The CDR3 runs 16 residues. V shed 6 bases, J shed 0 bases, and the junction held 11 bases outside the gene matches. The CDR3 here is CAISSPQAGLSYEQYF. The DNA for the CDR3 is TGTGCCATCAGCTCCCCCCAAGCGGGGCTCTCCTACGAGCAGTACTTC.